Each of the 16 T cell receptor beta chains below was sequenced from the same sample in a study of cytomegalovirus exposure and HLA in healthy donors (dated by TCRdb to the late 2010s). Library preparation was by the immunoSEQ multiplex PCR assay. For the multiplex PCR, a mixture combining 60 forward primers for TCR Vbeta segments and 13 reverse primers for TCR Jbeta segments was used. TCRdb mirrors the immuneACCESS table, restricted to in-frame sequences. Some clones are absent from its copies; in checked studies, under half trace to an unresolved V gene, and the reason for the others is unknown. The sample records 130,000 to 150,000 clones, approximately 73% of which are singletons. Roughly an eighth of the sample comes from the top ten. Sequenced input: PBMCs. Receptors originate from a human donor in good health.

V gene TRBV7-9 combines with J gene TRBJ2-3; tentatively, D is TRBD2 (6 bases). V lost 5 bases to trimming and J lost 1 base, with 13 bases between them. The V gene's germline CDR1 is SEHNR and CDR2 FQNEAQ (reference sequence). The CDR3 length is 15 residues. CDR3 sequence: CASSQRRLGTDTQYF. The CDR3 DNA follows: TGTGCCAGCAGCCAACGCAGACTAGGCACAGATACGCAGTATTTT.

The chain uses TRBV29-1 and TRBJ1-2, with TRBD1 matching 7 bases. The germline V gene encodes CDR1 SQVTM and CDR2 ANQGSEA. After removal of 3 bases from V and 4 bases from J, the junction contained 14 bases not matched to a gene. The CDR3 contains 16 residues. CDR3 loop: CSVDPPATTGSYGYTF. The CDR3 DNA sequence: TGCAGCGTTGACCCCCCCGCTACGACAGGGAGCTATGGCTACACCTTC.

The J gene is TRBJ2-7, the V gene TRBV23-1, with 7 bases fitting TRBD2. TRBV23-1 qualifies as an ORF whose function is uncertain. The CDR3 has 15 amino acids. V dropped 1 base and J dropped 2; count of bases not matched to a gene: 5. CDR3 sequence reads: CASSQCSGRPYEQYF. The CDR3 DNA reads TGCGCCAGCAGTCAATGTAGCGGGCGACCCTACGAGCAGTACTTC.

The chain links TRBV6-4 to TRBJ2-1, with D possibly TRBD1 on 5 matching bases. The germline CDR1 and CDR2 sequences are MRHNA and SNTAGT. V lost 6 bases and J lost 5, with 20 bases in between. There are 16 residues in the CDR3. In nucleotides, the CDR3 is TGTGCCAGCAGGGGGCAGACCCTCCATCCCGACAATGAGCAGTTCTTC. Translating gives CASRGQTLHPDNEQFF.

This clone came up a few times. The CDR3 ends on some other residue instead of the conserved phenylalanine or tryptophan, so this is likely a read error. The limits of the CDR3 on the DNA are not certain, so only TCRdb's listed CDR3 is given. The CDR3 loop is CAWARLRTGAL. This chain joins TRBV30 and TRBJ1-1; the tabulated D call, TRBD1, remains unverified against the DNA. The CDR3 comprises 11 residues, both ends counted. Germline values: CDR1 GTSNPN, CDR2 SVGIG (reference sequence).

The chain links TRBV4-1 to TRBJ1-4; D gene unclear. The germline V gene encodes CDR1 MGHRA and CDR2 YSYEKL. V dropped 1 base and J dropped 0 bases, with 9 bases sitting between them. There are 16 residues in the CDR3. The CDR3 region is CASSQARVATNEKLFF. The CDR3 coding sequence is TGCGCCAGCAGCCAAGCGCGGGTTGCAACTAATGAAAAACTGTTTTTT.

This clone turned up a few times. For the CDR3, the DNA is TGTGCCACCAGCAGAGCCGGGAGGAGCGACGAGCAGTACTTC. Translation: CATSRAGRSDEQYF. This sequence joins TRBV15 and TRBJ2-7, with TRBD2 identical over 7 bases. The junction had 5 bases not matched to a gene; V was cut back by 1 base and J by 5 bases. The CDR3 runs 14 residues. Germline V gene lookup returns CDR1 LNHNV and CDR2 YYDKDF (reference sequence).

The J gene is TRBJ1-1, the V gene TRBV5-1, with TRBD1 matching over 8 bases. Germline-derived CDR1 and CDR2 are SGHRS and YFSETQ. The CDR3 sequence is 13 residues long. The trim removed 8 bases at V and 1 base at J, leaving 4 bases unmatched. The CDR3 nucleotides are TGCGCCAGTACGACAGGGGAGAACACTGAAGCTTTCTTT. The encoded protein is CASTTGENTEAFF.

The chain carries TRBV19 and TRBJ2-1; the D gene is possibly TRBD2 (6 bases). This CDR3 is 15 amino acids long. Trimming removed 3 bases at V and 3 bases at J, with 12 bases between. CDR1 and CDR2 (germline): LNHDA, SQIVND (reference sequence). CDR3 DNA sequence: TGTGCCAGTAGTATTGGCGGGGCCAACTACAATGAGCAGTTCTTC. Protein product: CASSIGGANYNEQFF. Supplemented by reference TRBV19 and TRBJ2-1, the full variable domain reads DGGITQSPKYLFRKEGQNVTLSCEQNLNHDAMYWYRQDPGQGLRLIYYSQIVNDFQKGDIAEGYSVSREKKESFPLTVTSAQKNPTAFYLCASSIGGANYNEQFFGPGTRLTVL.

The chain carries TRBV7-6 and TRBJ1-1; D ambiguous. V was clipped by 4 bases and J by 4 bases, with 13 bases between them. Germline CDR1 and CDR2: SGHVS and FNYEAQ. This CDR3 is built from 14 residues. The CDR3 loop is CASSSRSGSTEAFF. CDR3 nucleotide sequence: TGTGCCAGCAGCTCCCGATCCGGGAGCACTGAAGCTTTCTTT. The variable domain in full, completed from reference TRBV7-6 and TRBJ1-1, reads GAGVSQSPRYKVTKRGQDVALRCDPISGHVSLYWYRQALGQGPEFLTYFNYEAQQDKSGLPNDRFSAERPEGSISTLTIQRTEQRDSAMYRCASSSRSGSTEAFFGQGTRLTVV.

The chain has TRBV4-1 and TRBJ2-1; 8 bases agree with TRBD2. V lost 1 base to trimming and J lost 7 bases; unmatched junction nucleotides: 6. Germline V gene lookup returns CDR1 MGHRA and CDR2 YSYEKL. The CDR3 extends over 15 amino acids. Here the CDR3 reads CASSQAGGLSNEQFF. The DNA of the CDR3 is TGCGCCAGCAGCCAAGCGGGAGGGTTGAGTAATGAGCAGTTCTTC.

The rearrangement joins TRBV29-1 to TRBJ2-5; tentatively, D is TRBD2 (5 bases). The CDR3 has 11 amino acids. Trimming left V 3 bases short and J 5 bases short, with 7 bases between. CDR1 and CDR2 (germline): SQVTM, ANQGSEA. CDR3 amino acids: CSVETTETQYF. Written as DNA, the CDR3 is TGCAGCGTTGAGACTACGGAGACCCAGTACTTC.

The chain has TRBV11-3 and TRBJ1-2; TRBD1 might be the D (6 bases). Looked up from germline, CDR1 is SGHNT and CDR2 is YENEEA. V was cut by 2 bases and J by 2 bases, with 9 bases left in between. The CDR3 length is 14 residues. CDR3 amino acids: CASSLRTANYGYTF. CDR3 bases: TGTGCCAGCAGCTTAAGGACAGCAAACTATGGCTACACCTTC.

This chain links TRBV27 with TRBJ2-1, with 9 bases that match TRBD1. The ends lost 7 bases at V and 7 bases at J; junction bases unmatched: 8. The CDR3 consists of 14 residues. Germline V CDR1 and CDR2: MNHEY, SMNVEV (reference sequence). CDR3 residues: CASMLQGARNEQFF. CDR3 nucleotide sequence: TGTGCCAGCATGCTACAGGGGGCTAGGAATGAGCAGTTCTTC.

J is TRBJ1-4 and V is TRBV19, with D perhaps TRBD1 (5 bases). V lost 5 bases and J lost 3, with 16 bases in between. Germline CDR1 and CDR2: LNHDA and SQIVND (reference sequence). This CDR3 is built from 16 residues. CDR3 sequence: CASSPPPTVPNEKLFF. As DNA, the CDR3 is TGTGCCAGTAGTCCACCCCCGACAGTCCCTAATGAAAAACTGTTTTTT. Full variable domain (rest looked up from reference TRBV19 and TRBJ1-4): DGGITQSPKYLFRKEGQNVTLSCEQNLNHDAMYWYRQDPGQGLRLIYYSQIVNDFQKGDIAEGYSVSREKKESFPLTVTSAQKNPTAFYLCASSPPPTVPNEKLFFGSGTQLSVL.

This chain links TRBV5-6 with TRBJ2-7; D is unclear. The germline V gene has CDR1 SGHDT and CDR2 YYEEEE. V shed 1 base and J shed 4 bases, with 12 bases lying between them. There are 14 residues in the CDR3. CDR3 nucleotide sequence: TGTGCCAGCAGCTTGCTGGATCAGGCTTACGAGCAGTACTTC. This translates into CASSLLDQAYEQYF.